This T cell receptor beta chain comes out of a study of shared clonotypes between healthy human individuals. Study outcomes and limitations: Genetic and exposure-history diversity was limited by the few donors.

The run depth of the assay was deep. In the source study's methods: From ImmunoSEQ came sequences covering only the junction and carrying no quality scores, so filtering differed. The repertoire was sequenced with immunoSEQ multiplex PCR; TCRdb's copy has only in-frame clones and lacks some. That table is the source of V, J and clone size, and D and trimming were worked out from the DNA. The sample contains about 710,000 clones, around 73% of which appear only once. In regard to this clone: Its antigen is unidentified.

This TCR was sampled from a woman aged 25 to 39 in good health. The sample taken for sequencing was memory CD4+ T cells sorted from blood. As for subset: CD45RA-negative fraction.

The CDR3 loop is CASSKSTGQGKTEAFF. CDR3 sequence (DNA): TGTGCCAGTAGCAAGAGTACAGGACAGGGGAAGACTGAAGCTTTCTTT. The gene calls are TRBV19 and TRBJ1-1, with 9 bases lining up with TRBD1. The CDR3 contains 16 residues. Germline V gives CDR1 LNHDA, CDR2 SQIVND (reference sequence). The V segment lost 6 bases and the J segment 5 bases; nucleotides outside the gene matches: 13.